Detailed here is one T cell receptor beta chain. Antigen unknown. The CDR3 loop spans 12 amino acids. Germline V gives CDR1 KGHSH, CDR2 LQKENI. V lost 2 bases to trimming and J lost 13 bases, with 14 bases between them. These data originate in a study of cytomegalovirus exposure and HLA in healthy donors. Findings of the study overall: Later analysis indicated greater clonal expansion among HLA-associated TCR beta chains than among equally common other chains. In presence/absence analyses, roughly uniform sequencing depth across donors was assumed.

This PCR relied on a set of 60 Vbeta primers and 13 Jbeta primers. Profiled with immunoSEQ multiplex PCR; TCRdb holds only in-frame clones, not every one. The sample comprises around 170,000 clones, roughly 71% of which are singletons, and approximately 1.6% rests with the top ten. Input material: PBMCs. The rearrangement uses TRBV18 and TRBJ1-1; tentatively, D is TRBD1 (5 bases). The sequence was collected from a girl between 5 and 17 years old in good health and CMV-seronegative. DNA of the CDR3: TGTGCCAGCTCACCAGGGGGGGACCGGATTTTCTTT. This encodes CASSPGGDRIFF.